The sample holds many counts of the clone carrying this T cell receptor (beta chain). TCRdb called the RACE reads again in MiXCR, with one record for every CDR3 protein. Of 65,000 to 80,000 distinct CDR3 sequences detected, about a tenth appear once; the ten largest clones hold approximately 1.4%. Time point of the sample: patch test 1, 2 weeks after DPC sensitization. Documented treatment: therapeutic diphenylcyclopropenone sensitization with weekly scalp DPC. At every patch-test visit, blood was drawn before the patch test was applied. The CDR3 consists of 17 residues. Between the trimmed V and J ends, which lost 4 bases and 9 bases, there was a span of 22 bases. Germline V gives CDR1 MNHNS, CDR2 SASEGT. This entry belongs to a study of human T cells and chemical hapten exposure.

The chain recombines TRBV6-1 with TRBJ1-6, with D possibly matching TRBD1 (5 bases). The source is a woman between 50 and 59 years old with alopecia areata. Some clones in this sample may be carry-over from other donors' samples. Sequences were derived from whole blood, sampled in connection with sensitization to the hapten diphenylcyclopropenone (DPC). The chain's CDR3 is CASSVTGTTLVTSPLHF. The CDR3 DNA is TGTGCCAGCAGTGTGACCGGGACGACCCTGGTCACTTCACCCCTCCACTTT.